The 3 T cell receptor beta chains reported below all come from one sample, sequenced in a study of blood T cell repertoires in COVID-19. Libraries were prepared by immunoSEQ multiplex PCR; TCRdb keeps only in-frame clonotypes and omits some of them. The sample has some 67,000 clones, 90% seen once. Specimen: peripheral blood. The receptors originated from a woman under 30 with acute or convalescent COVID-19.

J is TRBJ2-2 and V is TRBV3-1 (or the pseudogene TRBV3-2), with 7 bases fitting TRBD1. The CDR3 runs 15 residues. Per germline, CDR1 LGHDT and CDR2 YNNKEL (reference sequence). V was pared by 4 bases and J by 1 base, with 3 bases of the junction left unmatched. The CDR3 DNA sequence: TGTGCCAGCAGCCCCCGGGACAGGAACACCGGGGAGCTGTTTTTT. Amino acid sequence: CASSPRDRNTGELFF.

This chain links TRBV10-3 with TRBJ2-3; D uncertain. V shed 7 bases and J shed 2 bases, with 13 bases lying between them. CDR1 and CDR2 from the germline V gene are ENHRY and SYGVKD. The CDR3 is 14 amino acids. The CDR3 DNA follows: TGTGCCATCAAGCTAGACCCAAACACAGATACGCAGTATTTT. This codes for CAIKLDPNTDTQYF.

This clone turned up a few times. The chain combines TRBV6-6 with TRBJ2-5; TRBD1 is a possible D gene (6 bases). Per germline, CDR1 MNHNY and CDR2 SVGAGI (reference sequence). Trimming pared 5 bases from V and 2 bases from J, leaving 15 bases between. The CDR3 is made up of 15 amino acids. CDR3 DNA: TGTGCCAGCAGTCAAGGACAGAATTTGCAAGAGACCCAGTACTTC. It is translated as CASSQGQNLQETQYF.